These 11 T cell receptor beta chains came from one sample sequenced in a study of shared clonotypes between healthy human individuals. Only in-frame clones appear in the TCRdb table, and some are missing; sequencing was by immunoSEQ multiplex PCR. The repertoire holds under 700,000 clones, with 95% as singletons. CD45RO-negative, CCR7-positively selected cells formed the naive CD8 fraction, excluding terminally differentiated effector memory CD45RA+ cells. The sample was naive CD8+ T cells sorted from blood. These receptors originate from a woman aged 25-40 years in good health.

The chain uses TRBV16 and TRBJ2-7, with no clear D. The CDR3 has 15 amino acids. From germline, CDR1 is KGHSY and CDR2 FQNENV. V gave up 2 bases and J gave up 0 bases, with 11 bases separating them. CDR3 nucleotides: TGTGCCAGCAGCCAAAGGAGTGGCGCCTCCTACGAGCAGTACTTC. This codes for CASSQRSGASYEQYF.

V gene TRBV27 combines with J gene TRBJ2-1, with unresolved D. The germline gives CDR1 MNHEY, CDR2 SMNVEV (reference sequence). This CDR3 region has 17 residues. The germline V and J ends were trimmed by 2 bases and 7 bases, with 21 bases remaining between them. CDR3 DNA: TGTGCCAGCAGTTTAGTCCCATTTGGCCTCCTTGATAATGAGCAGTTCTTC. Translating gives CASSLVPFGLLDNEQFF.

V and J are TRBV6-1 and TRBJ1-5; D perhaps matches TRBD1 (5 bases). The CDR3 is 15 amino acids. Trimming shortened V by 0 bases and J by 5 bases, and 11 bases separated the two germline ends. Germline values: CDR1 MNHNS, CDR2 SASEGT. The CDR3 protein is CASSEAASGHQPQHF. In DNA, the CDR3 is TGTGCCAGCAGTGAAGCCGCGTCGGGGCATCAGCCCCAGCATTTT.

The CDR3 is CASSFPGVETQYF. The CDR3 nucleotides are TGTGCCAGCAGCTTCCCAGGGGTTGAGACCCAGTACTTC. V gene TRBV11-2 combines with J gene TRBJ2-5, with D perhaps TRBD1 (6 bases). Germline-derived CDR1 and CDR2 are SGHAT and FQNNGV. Trimming cost V 3 bases and J 5 bases, with 10 bases left between them. The CDR3 spans 13 residues.

The rearrangement joins TRBV11-2 to TRBJ1-1, with a possible D match to TRBD1 (5 bases). V lost 0 bases, J lost 7 bases, and 15 bases lay in between. Germline CDR1 reads SGHAT; CDR2 reads FQNNGV. This CDR3 comprises 15 residues. In nucleotides, the CDR3 is TGTGCCAGCAGCTTAGATCTCGCAGGGAGGGATGAAGCTTTCTTT. This translates into CASSLDLAGRDEAFF.

The chain uses TRBV7-6 and TRBJ2-7; 7 bases line up with TRBD2. The germline gives CDR1 SGHVS, CDR2 FNYEAQ. Germline trimming cut 4 bases from V and 2 bases from J; bases unmatched to any gene: 8. The CDR3 runs to 15 residues. The CDR3 is CASSSLSGPTYEQYF. Written as DNA, the CDR3 is TGTGCCAGCAGCTCTCTTAGCGGGCCCACCTACGAGCAGTACTTC.

The V and J genes are TRBV19 and TRBJ2-1; D is undetermined. With 1 base removed from V and 5 bases from J, the gap between germline ends came to 6 bases. The V gene's germline CDR1 is LNHDA and CDR2 SQIVND (reference sequence). The CDR3 loop spans 13 amino acids. The CDR3 protein is CASSIVGNNEQFF. DNA for the CDR3: TGTGCCAGTAGTATAGTCGGAAACAATGAGCAGTTCTTC.

The gene calls are TRBV29-1 and TRBJ1-2; D remains unclear. The germline V and J ends were trimmed by 0 bases and 6 bases, with 20 bases remaining between them. Germline CDR1 SQVTM, CDR2 ANQGSEA. CDR3 length equals 16 residues. The CDR3 coding sequence is TGCAGCGTTGAAGATCGGGAGCCTGGAAAATTCGATGGCTACACCTTC. Translated, it gives CSVEDREPGKFDGYTF.

The chain employs TRBV5-1 and TRBJ1-4; D gene unclear. The length of the CDR3 is 13 residues. Trimming cost V 0 bases and J 5 bases, with 5 bases left between them. Germline CDR1 is SGHRS and CDR2 is YFSETQ. DNA for the CDR3: TGCGCCAGCAGCTTGGTACAGAATGAAAAACTGTTTTTT. Its protein product is CASSLVQNEKLFF.

CDR3 bases: TGTGCCAGCAGCTTCTCCGGGAACACTGAAGCTTTCTTT. Its translation: CASSFSGNTEAFF. The V call is TRBV7-2, the J call TRBJ1-1; D ambiguous. The V end lost 3 bases, the J end lost 1 base, and 6 bases lay between the germline ends. Germline loops: CDR1 SGHTA, CDR2 FQGNSA. The CDR3 covers 13 residues.

The chain couples TRBV27 to TRBJ2-1; no clear D gene. Trimming left V 3 bases short and J 8 bases short, with 11 bases between. This CDR3 is built from 13 residues. Per the germline V gene, CDR1 is MNHEY and CDR2 is SMNVEV (reference sequence). CDR3 residues: CASSFGLLDEQFF. The CDR3 bases are TGTGCCAGCAGTTTTGGGCTTTTGGATGAGCAGTTCTTC.